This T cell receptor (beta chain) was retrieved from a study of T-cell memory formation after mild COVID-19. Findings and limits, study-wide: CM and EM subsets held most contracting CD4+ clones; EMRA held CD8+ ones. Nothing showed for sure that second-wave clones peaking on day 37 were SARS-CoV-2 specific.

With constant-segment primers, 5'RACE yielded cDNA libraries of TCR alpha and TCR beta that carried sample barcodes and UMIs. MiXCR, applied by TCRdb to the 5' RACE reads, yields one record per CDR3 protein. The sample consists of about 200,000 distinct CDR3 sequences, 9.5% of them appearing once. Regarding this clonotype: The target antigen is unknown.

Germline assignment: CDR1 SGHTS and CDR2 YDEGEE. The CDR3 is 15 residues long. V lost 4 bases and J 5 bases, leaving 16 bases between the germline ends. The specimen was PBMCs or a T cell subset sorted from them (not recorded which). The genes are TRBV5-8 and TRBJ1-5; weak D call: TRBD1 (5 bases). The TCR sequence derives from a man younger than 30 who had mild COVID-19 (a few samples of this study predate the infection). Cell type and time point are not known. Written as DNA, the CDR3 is TGTGCCAGCAGCCGGTGGCAGGGAAGCGATCAGCCCCAGCATTTT. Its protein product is CASSRWQGSDQPQHF.